The next 20 T cell receptor beta chains were all read from a single sample in a study of T cells after posttransplantation cyclophosphamide. Clones were sequenced by immunoSEQ multiplex PCR, and TCRdb holds only the in-frame ones, with some missing. The sample carries tens of thousands of clones, 80% to 90% recorded once. The source material was PBMCs. The receptors here all came from a woman aged 40 to 55 with a blood cancer, CMV-positive, and with a related stem cell donor.

The chain employs TRBV7-3 and TRBJ2-1, with D hard to call. The CDR3 loop spans 12 amino acids. Trimming stripped 2 bases from V and 5 bases from J, with 4 bases between. The germline V gene has CDR1 SGHTA and CDR2 FQGTGA. CDR3 DNA sequence: TGTGCCAGCAGCTTATTCGACAATGAGCAGTTCTTC. Amino acid sequence: CASSLFDNEQFF.

The chain links TRBV6-4 to TRBJ2-2, with 9 bases that match TRBD1. CDR1 and CDR2 from the germline V gene are MRHNA and SNTAGT. V shed 6 bases and J 7 bases; nucleotides not matched to a gene: 12. This CDR3 has 16 amino acids. CDR3: CASSPNPGTGYGELFF. In nucleotides, the CDR3 is TGTGCCAGCAGCCCCAACCCCGGGACAGGGTACGGGGAGCTGTTTTTT.

The chain couples TRBV2 to TRBJ2-3; 9 positions agree with TRBD1. V trimming: 5 bases; J trimming: 2 bases; junction bases outside the gene matches: 5. Germline V gene data show CDR1 as SNHLY and CDR2 as FYNNEI. The CDR3 is 15 amino acids. CDR3 in amino acids: CASSIRDRDTDTQYF. In nucleotides, the CDR3 is TGTGCCAGCAGTATCCGGGACAGGGACACAGATACGCAGTATTTT.

The chain uses TRBV6-5 and TRBJ1-6; possibly TRBD1 for D (5 bases). Trimming shortened V by 4 bases and J by 8 bases, and 15 bases separated the two germline ends. This CDR3 has 15 residues. CDR1 and CDR2 from the germline V gene are MNHEY and SVGAGI. The CDR3 loop reads CASSFHRKGDSPLHF. The CDR3 coding sequence is TGTGCCAGCAGTTTTCACAGGAAAGGAGATTCACCCCTCCACTTT.

The chain employs TRBV7-9 and TRBJ2-7; tentative D call: TRBD1 (5 bases). CDR1 and CDR2 from the germline V gene are SEHNR and FQNEAQ (reference sequence). V lost 2 bases and J 6 bases, leaving 17 bases between the germline ends. The CDR3 has 15 residues. CDR3 in DNA: TGTGCCAGCAGCTTAAATCGCCCAGGGCCAGTCGAGCAGTACTTC. Its protein product is CASSLNRPGPVEQYF.

The chain combines TRBV10-3 with TRBJ2-2; 8 nucleotides line up with TRBD2. With V trimmed by 11 bases and J by 3 bases, 8 bases remained unmatched. From germline, CDR1 is ENHRY and CDR2 SYGVKD. CDR3 length equals 14 residues. In nucleotides, the CDR3 is TGTGCCTCCAGCAGAGCGGGGGACACCGGGGAGCTGTTTTTT. Residues: CASSRAGDTGELFF.

V is TRBV4-1 and J is TRBJ2-1; 10 bases map to TRBD2. Germline CDR1 is MGHRA and CDR2 is YSYEKL. The trim removed 3 bases at V and 3 bases at J, leaving 5 bases unmatched. The CDR3 length is 16 residues. Written as DNA, the CDR3 is TGCGCCAGCAGCCATCTAGCGGGAGACCTCTACAATGAGCAGTTCTTC. This sequence encodes CASSHLAGDLYNEQFF.

This chain uses TRBV19 with TRBJ2-3, with no clear D. CDR1 is LNHDA, CDR2 SQIVND, per germline (reference sequence). CDR3 length: 13 residues. V shed 7 bases and J shed 1 base, with 9 bases lying between them. The CDR3 nucleotides read TGTGCCAGTACCCCCGCAGGCACAGATACGCAGTATTTT. Its translation: CASTPAGTDTQYF.

The chain couples TRBV4-3 to TRBJ2-2, with D uncertain. Trimming left V 0 bases short and J 4 bases short, with 12 bases between. The CDR3 consists of 16 residues. Germline-derived CDR1 and CDR2 are LGHNA and YSLEER. CDR3 sequence: CASSQEGAGTTGELFF. For the CDR3, the DNA is TGCGCCAGCAGCCAAGAAGGTGCAGGAACCACCGGGGAGCTGTTTTTT.

Written as DNA, the CDR3 is TGCGCCAGCAGCTTGGGACTACTAGCGGGGGGGCTCCGCACAGATACGCAGTATTTT. Translating it yields CASSLGLLAGGLRTDTQYF. The chain uses TRBV5-1 and TRBJ2-3, with 13 bases aligning to TRBD2. Germline loops: CDR1 SGHRS, CDR2 YFSETQ. The V gene end was trimmed by 0 bases and the J gene end by 1 base; junction bases not matched to a gene: 8. CDR3 size: 19 residues.

This clone was seen just once. The chain links TRBV7-6 to TRBJ1-1; D perhaps matches TRBD1 (6 bases). Trimming left V 0 bases short and J 1 base short, with 6 bases between. Per germline, CDR1 SGHVS and CDR2 FNYEAQ. The CDR3 is 14 residues long. CDR3 protein: CASSLARGNTEAFF. The DNA for the CDR3 is TGTGCCAGCAGCTTAGCCAGGGGGAACACTGAAGCTTTCTTT. The full variable domain, completed using reference TRBV7-6 and TRBJ1-1, is GAGVSQSPRYKVTKRGQDVALRCDPISGHVSLYWYRQALGQGPEFLTYFNYEAQQDKSGLPNDRFSAERPEGSISTLTIQRTEQRDSAMYRCASSLARGNTEAFFGQGTRLTVV.

The rearrangement links TRBV18 to TRBJ1-1; the D gene is possibly TRBD1 (6 bases). Germline CDR1 reads KGHSH; CDR2 reads LQKENI. Trimming left V 3 bases short and J 1 base short, with 18 bases between. This CDR3 is built from 17 residues. CDR3 nucleotides: TGTGCCAGCTCACCGTGGCTAAGGAACAGGGAGAACACTGAAGCTTTCTTT. It yields the protein CASSPWLRNRENTEAFF. The whole variable domain, remainder taken from reference TRBV18 and TRBJ1-1, is NAGVMQNPRHLVRRRGQEARLRCSPMKGHSHVYWYRQLPEEGLKFMVYLQKENIIDESGMPKERFSAEFPKEGPSILRIQQVVRGDSAAYFCASSPWLRNRENTEAFFGQGTRLTVV.

The chain is built from TRBV15 and TRBJ2-3; 7 bases map to TRBD1. Germline CDR1 reads LNHNV; CDR2 reads YYDKDF (reference sequence). J lost 0 bases, V lost 7 bases, and 1 base had no gene match. The CDR3 spans 13 residues. As DNA, the CDR3 is TGTGCCACCAAGGGACAGAGCACAGATACGCAGTATTTT. Amino acid sequence: CATKGQSTDTQYF.

The count of this clone is one. This chain links TRBV28 with TRBJ1-2; D possibly corresponds to TRBD1 (5 bases). V was cut by 2 bases and J by 8 bases, with 15 bases left in between. The germline V gene encodes CDR1 MDHEN and CDR2 SYDVKM. The CDR3 spans 14 residues. CDR3 in DNA: TGTGCCAGCAGTTTACCCGTAACGGGGGAGGGCTACACCTTC. This sequence encodes CASSLPVTGEGYTF.

This clone has a handful of counts. The chain links TRBV7-9 to TRBJ2-2, with D unresolved. Trimming shortened V by 3 bases and J by 0 bases, and 5 bases separated the two germline ends. The germline CDR1 and CDR2 sequences are SEHNR and FQNEAQ (reference sequence). The CDR3 is 14 residues long. The CDR3 sequence is CASSFAANTGELFF. Here the CDR3 DNA reads TGTGCCAGCAGCTTTGCAGCGAACACCGGGGAGCTGTTTTTT.

The chain carries TRBV5-6 and TRBJ2-5, with 7 bases fitting TRBD2. The J call may be faulty, since TRBJ2-7 better matches the DNA end. The CDR3 has 15 amino acids. Germline values: CDR1 SGHDT, CDR2 YYEEEE. CDR3 in amino acids: CASSWGAGSSYEQYF. CDR3 nucleotide sequence: TGTGCCAGCAGCTGGGGAGCGGGGAGCTCCTACGAGCAGTACTTC.

V usage is TRBV23-1 and J usage is TRBJ1-1; D might be TRBD1 (6 bases). TRBV23-1 is given ORF status, its function remaining uncertain. The CDR3 is made up of 14 amino acids. Trimming took 3 bases from V and 3 from J, leaving 11 bases between them. The DNA of the CDR3 is TGCGCCAGCAGTCAGTACAGGGCTCACACTGAAGCTTTCTTT. It encodes CASSQYRAHTEAFF.

This clone was found once. This chain uses TRBV6-6 with TRBJ2-1; maybe TRBD2 (6 bases). Germline assignment: CDR1 MNHNY and CDR2 SVGAGI (reference sequence). Deletions cut 8 bases from V and 4 bases from J, with 12 bases between. This CDR3 has 13 residues. The CDR3 reads CASGGGAYNEQFF. CDR3 nucleotides: TGTGCCAGCGGCGGCGGGGCTTACAATGAGCAGTTCTTC.

V is TRBV29-1 and J is TRBJ1-2; D might be TRBD1 (5 bases). The CDR3 is 15 residues long. Trimming took off 1 base at V and 0 bases at J, with 12 bases between the two ends. In germline, CDR1 is SQVTM, CDR2 ANQGSEA. CDR3 protein: CSVEGYTGSNYGYTF. The CDR3 DNA follows: TGCAGCGTTGAAGGCTATACAGGCTCTAACTATGGCTACACCTTC.

This chain uses TRBV15 with TRBJ1-4; D is uncertain. Germline V gene lookup returns CDR1 LNHNV and CDR2 YYDKDF (reference sequence). V was cut by 0 bases and J by 3 bases, with 8 bases left in between. This CDR3 has 15 residues. CDR3 nucleotides: TGTGCCACCAGCAGAGAATTTTCGGCTAATGAAAAACTGTTTTTT. This sequence encodes CATSREFSANEKLFF.